The 27 T cell receptor beta chains in this list originate from one sample, sequenced in a study of T cells after yellow fever vaccination (dated by TCRdb to the late 2010s). The method was 5' RACE. TCRdb records Illumina HiSeq 2500 as the sequencer. The public reads were run again by TCRdb, first through fastp at Q25 and then through MiXCR, and only productive beta chains were kept. Rows are combined by CDR3 protein, so each entry shows the most common genes and DNA. Present in this sample are around 120,000 distinct CDR3 sequences, about 7% of which were seen just once. Roughly 3% of the sample comes from the top ten. This specimen's treatment or condition label, interpreted: live attenuated yellow fever vaccine strain. Sequencing was performed on CD4+ T cells sorted from PBMCs, taken about 49 days after the first yellow fever vaccination. These receptor sequences come from a man aged 18 to 30 who received the YFV17D yellow fever vaccine.

The chain employs TRBV5-1 and TRBJ1-2; tentative D call: TRBD1 (5 bases). Germline lookup yields CDR1 SGHRS and CDR2 YFSETQ. Trimming took off 0 bases at V and 6 bases at J, with 21 bases between the two ends. This CDR3 has 17 amino acids. The CDR3, as DNA: TGCGCCAGCAGCTTGGATCCCCCAAACGAAAGGGGAGATGGCTACACCTTC. It codes for CASSLDPPNERGDGYTF. The complete variable domain, with remaining parts taken from reference TRBV5-1 and TRBJ1-2, reads KAGVTQTPRYLIKTRGQQVTLSCSPISGHRSVSWYQQTPGQGLQFLFEYFSETQRNKGNFPGRFSGRQFSNSRSEMNVSTLELGDSALYLCASSLDPPNERGDGYTFGSGTRLTVV.

This clonotype occurred many times. The chain carries TRBV11-3 and TRBJ2-3; a weak D match, TRBD2 (7 bases). The V gene's germline CDR1 is SGHNT and CDR2 YENEEA. The V and J ends lost 1 base and 0 bases respectively, with 14 bases between them. The CDR3 totals 17 residues. The CDR3 DNA follows: TGTGCCAGCAGCTTAGGGCCCGGGGGGCCTAGCACAGATACGCAGTATTTT. It encodes CASSLGPGGPSTDTQYF. Full variable domain (missing parts from reference TRBV11-3 and TRBJ2-3): EAGVVQSPRYKIIEKKQPVAFWCNPISGHNTLYWYLQNLGQGPELLIRYENEEAVDDSQLPKDRFSAERLKGVDSTLKIQPAELGDSAVYLCASSLGPGGPSTDTQYFGPGTRLTVL.

This clonotype has at least ten counts. The gene calls are TRBV3-1 and TRBJ2-7, with 12 positions matching TRBD2. Germline V lookup: CDR1 LGHDT, CDR2 YNNKEL (reference sequence). The ends lost 3 bases at V and 4 bases at J; junction bases unmatched: 4. The CDR3 runs 15 residues. CDR3 loop: CASSQRTSGEYEQYF. The CDR3 nucleotides are TGTGCCAGCAGCCAGAGGACTAGCGGGGAATACGAGCAGTACTTC.

In the case of this clonotype: A much larger clone differs from this one at a single base, so this may be a read error. V is TRBV10-3 and J is TRBJ2-5; D gene unclear. CDR1 and CDR2 from the germline V gene are ENHRY and SYGVKD. This CDR3 comprises 12 residues. V dropped 7 bases and J dropped 5 bases, with 11 bases sitting between them. The CDR3 DNA reads TGTGCCATCACTGGGCAGTACGAGACCCAGTACTTC. The encoded protein is CAITGQYETQYF.

This rearrangement joins TRBV7-9 to TRBJ2-1, with a weak D call TRBD2 (6 bases). Per the germline V gene, CDR1 is SEHNR and CDR2 is FQNEAQ (reference sequence). This CDR3 comprises 15 residues. The V gene lost 5 bases and the J gene lost 4 bases, with 15 bases spanning the gap. CDR3 nucleotide sequence: TGTGCCAGCAGCACCGGAGCGGGCGGGTACAATGAGCAGTTCTTC. This encodes CASSTGAGGYNEQFF.

This clonotype was observed at least ten times. Compared with germline, one end of the junction differs, possibly owing to a read error. The chain has TRBV7-2 and TRBJ2-7; 7 bases map to TRBD1. The CDR3 is 14 residues long. Germline CDR1 is SGHTA and CDR2 is FQGNSA. The CDR3 DNA is TGTGCCAGCAGCTTAGGGACAGGTCCCGTCCCACAGCACTTC. This encodes CASSLGTGPVPQHF.

This clonotype occurred many times. The rearrangement uses TRBV6-5 and TRBJ2-5, with TRBD1 matching over 10 bases. Germline V gene data show CDR1 as MNHEY and CDR2 as SVGAGI. Trimming cost V 7 bases and J 4 bases; bases outside gene matches: 9. This CDR3 comprises 15 residues. The CDR3 loop is CASNSRTGGGETQYF. CDR3 sequence (DNA): TGTGCCAGCAACTCAAGGACAGGGGGTGGAGAGACCCAGTACTTC.

This clonotype was seen more than once but under ten times. The chain couples TRBV5-1 to TRBJ1-1; D is perhaps TRBD1 (5 bases). V was shortened by 7 bases and J by 6 bases, with 16 bases between the two germline ends. Germline lookup yields CDR1 SGHRS and CDR2 YFSETQ. There are 13 residues in the CDR3. Here the CDR3 DNA reads TGCGCCAGCCAGAGACCCGGGGCGCCTGAAGCTTTCTTT. Translation: CASQRPGAPEAFF.

This clonotype was found many times. The chain couples TRBV6-5 to TRBJ2-2, with no clear D. Per the germline V gene, CDR1 is MNHEY and CDR2 is SVGAGI. V lost 5 bases and J 3 bases, leaving 10 bases between the germline ends. This CDR3 is built from 14 residues. CDR3 bases: TGTGCCAGCAGTCGTGGGCCCGACACCGGGGAGCTGTTTTTT. It codes for CASSRGPDTGELFF.

At least ten counts were recorded for this clonotype. The rearrangement uses TRBV10-3 and TRBJ1-5, with TRBD1 as a possible D gene (5 bases). The V and J ends lost 7 bases and 4 bases respectively, with 17 bases between them. This CDR3 comprises 15 residues. The germline CDR1 and CDR2 sequences are ENHRY and SYGVKD. The CDR3 bases are TGTGCCATCAAAAAGGACGGACAACATAATCAGCCCCAGCATTTT. It yields the protein CAIKKDGQHNQPQHF.

This clonotype was seen only a few times. V usage is TRBV7-2 and J usage is TRBJ2-3; no reliable D call. This CDR3 region has 16 residues. V was clipped by 0 bases and J by 2 bases, with 12 bases between them. The germline V gene has CDR1 SGHTA and CDR2 FQGNSA. CDR3 nucleotide sequence: TGTGCCAGCAGCTTAGCGGTCAGGAAATCCACAGATACGCAGTATTTT. This gives the protein CASSLAVRKSTDTQYF.

The gene calls are TRBV11-1 and TRBJ2-3; 11 bases are shared with TRBD2. The germline gives CDR1 SGHAT, CDR2 FQDESV (reference sequence). CDR3 length: 19 residues. With V trimmed by 0 bases and J by 4 bases, 12 bases remained unmatched. In DNA form, the CDR3 reads TGTGCCAGCAGCTTAGCGCTACGGGGACTAGCGGTTCTCTCAGATACGCAGTATTTT. Its translation: CASSLALRGLAVLSDTQYF.

This clonotype showed up many times. This rearrangement joins TRBV7-2 to TRBJ2-5; D unresolved. The V end was cut by 5 bases, the J end by 2 bases, with 6 bases between. Germline V gene lookup returns CDR1 SGHTA and CDR2 FQGNSA. The CDR3 runs 12 residues. The CDR3: CASSLVQETQYF. As DNA, the CDR3 is TGTGCCAGCAGCCTGGTTCAAGAGACCCAGTACTTC.

This clonotype was picked up many times. This rearrangement joins TRBV20-1 to TRBJ1-6; possible D gene TRBD1, 5 bases. V lost 2 bases, J lost 10 bases, and 12 bases lay in between. Germline assignment: CDR1 DFQATT and CDR2 SNEGSKA (reference sequence). The length of the CDR3 is 13 residues. The CDR3 spells CSARIQGGSPLHF. The CDR3 nucleotides read TGCAGTGCTAGAATCCAGGGTGGGTCACCCCTCCACTTT.

This clonotype showed up many times. V usage is TRBV7-2 and J usage is TRBJ2-1; TRBD1 or TRBD2 may be the D gene (5 bases each). Trimming removed 4 bases at V and 5 bases at J, with 9 bases between. The CDR3 is made up of 13 amino acids. Germline CDR1 reads SGHTA; CDR2 reads FQGNSA. The CDR3 coding sequence is TGTGCCAGCAGCTGGGGACGGCACAATGAGCAGTTCTTC. Translating it yields CASSWGRHNEQFF. The full variable domain, completed using reference TRBV7-2 and TRBJ2-1, is GAGVSQSPSNKVTEKGKDVELRCDPISGHTALYWYRQSLGQGLEFLIYFQGNSAPDKSGLPSDRFSAERTGGSVSTLTIQRTQQEDSAVYLCASSWGRHNEQFFGPGTRLTVL.

This clonotype showed up many times. The rearrangement uses TRBV9 and TRBJ2-1, with 9 positions matching TRBD2. The CDR3 length is 17 residues. V was pared by 3 bases and J by 9 bases, with 16 bases of the junction left unmatched. CDR1 and CDR2 (germline): SGDLS, YYNGEE. The CDR3 bases are TGTGCCAGCAGCGCGGCCCGTGGGACTAGCCTACTTGGTGAGCAGTTCTTC. Its translation: CASSAARGTSLLGEQFF.

This clonotype was recorded many times. V usage is TRBV5-1 and J usage is TRBJ2-3, with 11 bases identical to TRBD2. Trimming removed 1 base from V and 6 bases from J; junction bases left unmatched: 10. The CDR3 is 17 residues long. Germline V lookup: CDR1 SGHRS, CDR2 YFSETQ. The CDR3 loop reads CASSLFGLAGGTDTQYF. The CDR3 DNA sequence: TGCGCCAGCAGCTTGTTTGGCCTAGCGGGGGGTACTGATACGCAGTATTTT.

This clonotype was recorded many times. In DNA form, the CDR3 reads TGTGCCTGCTCCCTCGGGCGAAGCAATCAGCCCCAGCATTTT. Translated, it gives CACSLGRSNQPQHF. The chain couples TRBV6-2 or TRBV6-3 to TRBJ1-5; D gene ambiguous. The CDR3 is 14 residues long. Deletions cut 11 bases from V and 1 base from J, with 15 bases between. CDR1 is MNHEY and CDR2 is SVGEGT in the germline V gene.

This clonotype was counted ten times or more. The chain employs TRBV12-3 or TRBV12-4 and TRBJ1-2; D is unclear. V lost 3 bases and J 0 bases, leaving 5 bases between the germline ends. CDR3 length: 13 amino acids. The CDR3 DNA reads TGTGCCAGCAGTTTTTTTGCTAACTATGGCTACACCTTC. It is translated as CASSFFANYGYTF.

The sample holds many counts of this clonotype. The rearrangement uses TRBV10-3 and TRBJ2-2, with D maybe TRBD2 (7 bases). The V end was cut by 3 bases, the J end by 6 bases, with 17 bases between. The CDR3 length is 16 residues. The germline gives CDR1 ENHRY, CDR2 SYGVKD. The CDR3 sequence is CAISDRGGRTAGELFF. CDR3 sequence (DNA): TGTGCCATCAGTGACCGGGGAGGGAGGACAGCCGGGGAGCTGTTTTTT.

The sample holds many counts of this clonotype. The chain joins TRBV6-5 to TRBJ1-6; D remains ambiguous. Germline lookup yields CDR1 MNHEY and CDR2 SVGAGI. V was pared by 6 bases and J by 7 bases, with 16 bases between. There are 15 residues in the CDR3. CDR3 sequence reads: CASSSTWQMNSPLHF. DNA for the CDR3: TGTGCCAGCAGCTCTACGTGGCAGATGAATTCACCCCTCCACTTT.

In its sample, this clonotype was seen many times. This chain joins TRBV9 and TRBJ2-3; D unresolved. Germline lookup yields CDR1 SGDLS and CDR2 YYNGEE. Trimming stripped 3 bases from V and 3 bases from J, with 5 bases between. The CDR3 spans 12 residues. The CDR3 loop reads CASSGQTDTQYF. The CDR3 region has the DNA TGTGCCAGCAGCGGACAAACAGATACGCAGTATTTT.

There are a few counts of this clonotype. Here the CDR3 DNA reads TGTGCCAGTAGTATAGACCTACTAGTAGGCACGAACAATGAGCAGTTCTTC. Translating it yields CASSIDLLVGTNNEQFF. The chain has TRBV19 and TRBJ2-1, with TRBD2 as a possible D gene (5 bases). The CDR3 is 17 amino acids. Germline V gene lookup returns CDR1 LNHDA and CDR2 SQIVND (reference sequence). Trimming left V 0 bases short and J 5 bases short, with 17 bases between.

This clonotype was detected ten times or more. This chain links TRBV4-3 with TRBJ2-6; D is possibly TRBD1 (6 bases). V was cut by 0 bases and J by 2 bases, with 8 bases left in between. CDR1 is LGHNA, CDR2 YSLEER, per germline. The CDR3 is 16 amino acids. CDR3 in amino acids: CASSQDRGTGANVLTF. In DNA form, the CDR3 reads TGCGCCAGCAGCCAAGATAGGGGGACTGGGGCCAACGTCCTGACTTTC.

The chain is built from TRBV28 and TRBJ1-6; D may be TRBD1 (5 bases). The germline V gene encodes CDR1 MDHEN and CDR2 SYDVKM. Trimming pared 9 bases from V and 6 bases from J, leaving 15 bases between. This CDR3 is 14 amino acids long. In nucleotides, the CDR3 is TGTGCCAGTCGCGAGGGGTCCGGTAATTCACCCCTCCACTTT. This codes for CASREGSGNSPLHF.

In this sample, this clonotype turned up many times. The gene calls are TRBV7-2 and TRBJ1-4; D unclear. This CDR3 comprises 17 residues. The V end was cut by 5 bases, the J end by 0 bases, with 16 bases between. Germline CDR1 SGHTA, CDR2 FQGNSA. The CDR3 protein is CASSPGGGRATNEKLFF. The CDR3 region has the DNA TGTGCCAGCAGCCCCGGCGGAGGGCGTGCAACTAATGAAAAACTGTTTTTT.

This clonotype was seen ten or more times. V and J are TRBV6-5 and TRBJ1-1, with 10 bases lining up with TRBD1. CDR1 and CDR2 from the germline V gene are MNHEY and SVGAGI. V trimming: 5 bases; J trimming: 3 bases; junction bases outside the gene matches: 6. The CDR3 is 15 residues long. The CDR3 loop reads CASSRDRGKHTEAFF. In nucleotides, the CDR3 is TGTGCCAGCAGTCGGGACAGGGGTAAACACACTGAAGCTTTCTTT.